This TCR beta chain stems from a study of cytomegalovirus exposure and HLA in healthy donors. Study-wide results and caveats: Most subjects had HLA-A and HLA-B alleles reportedly predicted accurately by TCR beta sequences. Presence/absence analysis assumed near-uniform sequencing depth across donors.

Primers included in the PCR were 60 Vbeta and 13 Jbeta primers. Data came from immunoSEQ multiplex PCR; TCRdb stores just in-frame clones and leaves some out. This sample carries roughly 100,000 clones, roughly two thirds of them seen once, and the ten largest clones take roughly 3.2%. Of note for this clone: What it binds is unknown.

The V segment lost 5 bases and the J segment 4 bases; nucleotides outside the gene matches: 5. CDR3 length: 15 residues. Germline V CDR1 and CDR2: SGHVS, FNYEAQ. Though nominally healthy at sampling, donors likely had unrecorded immune exposures. The source of this sequence is a man between 25 and 39 years old in good health and CMV-seronegative. Sample: PBMCs. J is TRBJ2-2 and V is TRBV7-6; 9 bases align to TRBD2. CDR3 in DNA: TGTGCCAGCAGCGGGCGGGAGGGCCTCACCGGGGAGCTGTTTTTT. As protein: CASSGREGLTGELFF.